This T cell receptor beta chain originates from a study of blood T cell repertoires in COVID-19. Study as a whole: Sources were T cells, B-cell-depleted T cells, or PBMCs; the material itself was cDNA or gDNA.

V was trimmed by 7 bases and J by 5 bases, leaving 16 bases between them. Per germline, CDR1 ENHRY and CDR2 SYGVKD. CDR3 length: 14 residues. Method: immunoSEQ multiplex PCR; TCRdb's copy keeps in-frame clones and lacks some. The sample has 100,000 or so clones, 80% to 95% seen once. The rearrangement joins TRBV10-3 to TRBJ2-3, with D perhaps TRBD2 (7 bases). The sequence was obtained from a man in his 70s with acute or convalescent COVID-19. The specimen was peripheral blood. The CDR3 loop is CAIKGGSTQDTQYF. In nucleotides, the CDR3 is TGTGCCATCAAGGGGGGGTCAACGCAAGATACGCAGTATTTT.